The rows below give T cell receptor beta chains drawn from one sample of a study of blood T cell repertoires in COVID-19. Clones were sequenced by immunoSEQ multiplex PCR, and TCRdb holds only the in-frame ones, with some missing. The sample has 100,000 to 150,000 clones, over 60% seen once. Input material: peripheral blood. The receptors stem from an older woman with acute or convalescent COVID-19. Each CDR3 is given with its conserved first and last residue. Fields, in order: V gene, J gene, clone size, D gene, CDR3 DNA, CDR3 protein. D genes are given only for firm matches. Some rows have no size entry. The others give once, few or many, or a class for an expanded clone.

TRBV7-8	TRBJ1-4	-	TRBD1	TGTGCCAGCAGCTTACCGGGACAGGGTAATGAAAAACTGTTTTTT	CASSLPGQGNEKLFF
TRBV5-1	TRBJ1-4	-	TRBD1	TGCGCCAGCAGCACGGATACAGGGGTGATTGAAAAACTGTTTTTT	CASSTDTGVIEKLFF
TRBV5-1	TRBJ1-1	-	TRBD1	TGCGCCAGCAGTTCAGAAGACAGGGACTTGAACACTGAAGCTTTCTTT	CASSSEDRDLNTEAFF
TRBV7-3	TRBJ2-1	few	TRBD2	TGTGCCAGCAGCGACGCAGCGGGAGTGGGCGATGAGCAGTTCTTC	CASSDAAGVGDEQFF
TRBV3-1/TRBV3-2	TRBJ1-5	-	TRBD1	TGTGCCAGCAGCCCTAGACAGGGCAGAAATCAGCCCCAGCATTTT	CASSPRQGRNQPQHF
TRBV10-3	TRBJ1-2	few	-	TGTGCCATCAAGCGGGGACCATCGGGAGGCTACACCTTC	CAIKRGPSGGYTF
TRBV4-1	TRBJ2-4	-	TRBD2	TGCGCCAGCAGCCTCGAGAGGGGTACGGGAGGTTTTGGCAAAAACATTCAGTACTTC	CASSLERGTGGFGKNIQYF
TRBV10-3	TRBJ2-1	-	-	TGTGCCATCAGTGAAGGGGGCGGGATCTACAATGAGCAGTTCTTC	CAISEGGGIYNEQFF
TRBV9	TRBJ2-2	few	-	TGTGCCAGCAGCGAAAGGAGGGGCGGGACCGGGGAGCTGTTTTTT	CASSERRGGTGELFF
TRBV2	TRBJ1-6	-	TRBD1	TGTGCCAGCAGTCCAACCCAGGGGGTCCAGAGCTCCTATAATTCACCCCTCCACTTT	CASSPTQGVQSSYNSPLHF
TRBV3-1/TRBV3-2	TRBJ2-7	-	-	TGTGCCAGCAGCCAAGATCGGGGAACAGGGTACAATAGGCAGTACTTC	CASSQDRGTGYNRQYF
TRBV4-1	TRBJ1-2	-	-	TGCGCCAGCAGCCTCTCTTCGGGGGAAGTCTATGGCTACACCTTC	CASSLSSGEVYGYTF
TRBV11-3	TRBJ1-6	few	-	TGTGCCAGCAGCTTAGAGGGGGCGACGAATTCACCCCTCCACTTT	CASSLEGATNSPLHF
TRBV28	TRBJ1-5	many	-	TGTGCCAGCAGCTCTAACAGGCCCAATCAGCCCCAGCATTTT	CASSSNRPNQPQHF
TRBV7-3	TRBJ2-3	-	TRBD2	TGTGCCAGCAGCTTAAAGCTAGCGGGAGGAGCAGATACGCAGTATTTT	CASSLKLAGGADTQYF
TRBV7-8	TRBJ2-3	once	-	TGTGCCAGCAGCCCTTCTTCAGATACGCAGTATTTT	CASSPSSDTQYF
TRBV5-4	TRBJ2-7	-	-	TGTGCCAGCAGCTTGGCGCGACAGGACGAGCAGTACTTC	CASSLARQDEQYF
TRBV30	TRBJ1-2	-	TRBD1	TGTGCCTGGAGTGTAGGACAGGGACCCTGGTATGGCTACACCTTC	CAWSVGQGPWYGYTF
TRBV4-1	TRBJ1-5	few	-	TGCGCCAGCAGCCAAGTCAGGGATAGCAATCAGCCCCAGCATTTT	CASSQVRDSNQPQHF
TRBV19	TRBJ2-5	-	-	TGTGCCAGTAGTATCAGGCAGGGCGGAGAGACCCAGTACTTC	CASSIRQGGETQYF
TRBV5-1	TRBJ2-7	-	TRBD1	TGCGCCAGCAGCTTGGGGACAGGGATCTACTACGAGCAGTACTTC	CASSLGTGIYYEQYF
TRBV5-4	TRBJ2-7	many	TRBD2	TGTGCCAGCAGCCTAGGGACTAGCGGGGGTACCTACGAGCAGTACTTC	CASSLGTSGGTYEQYF
TRBV5-1	TRBJ1-6	-	TRBD1	TGCGCCAGCAGCTTTGGAGGGGAGACAGGGGATTCACCCCTCCACTTT	CASSFGGETGDSPLHF
TRBV6-5	TRBJ1-5	few	-	TGTGCCAGCAACAGTTGGGGCAATCAGCCCCAGCATTTT	CASNSWGNQPQHF